The 27 T cell receptor beta chains presented below share a single source sample, sequenced in a study of T cell repertoires in cytomegalovirus infection (dated by TCRdb to between 2018 and 2020). Explained via the paper, the treatment or condition label denotes: in vitro stimulation with specific CMV peptide epitopes to enrich CMV-specific T cells. The instrument given in TCRdb is Illumina HiSeq 1500. TCRdb took the public reads, trimmed them with fastp at Q25, ran MiXCR for clone calling and kept in-frame beta chains. Each CDR3 protein appears once, grouped with its most common genes and DNA. For this sample there are about 890,000 distinct CDR3 sequences; roughly 30% appear just once. More than 12% of the sample rests with the top ten. Their recognized antigens are unknown. The sequencing used cultured CD8+ T cells from PBMCs, collected from culture after CMV antigen stimulation. These receptor sequences come from a human donor in good health (CMV status not recorded). Some clones in this sample may be carry-over from other donors' samples.

This clonotype has a handful of counts. CDR3 in amino acids: CASSDGDRANYGYTF. For the CDR3, the DNA is TGTGCCAGCAGCGACGGGGACAGGGCTAACTATGGCTACACCTTC. The chain links TRBV2 to TRBJ1-2; TRBD1 aligns across 9 bases. CDR1 and CDR2 (germline): SNHLY, FYNNEI. The CDR3 has 15 residues. The trim removed 6 bases at V and 0 bases at J, leaving 5 bases unmatched.

This rearrangement joins TRBV4-1 to TRBJ1-2; weak D call: TRBD1 (5 bases). Germline-derived CDR1 and CDR2 are MGHRA and YSYEKL. The CDR3 is 15 residues long. V was trimmed by 2 bases and J by 4 bases, leaving 14 bases between them. The CDR3 loop is CASSQPGLIFYGYTF. Here the CDR3 DNA reads TGCGCCAGCAGCCAACCAGGGTTGATTTTCTATGGCTACACCTTC.

This clonotype occurred many times. The chain is built from TRBV7-6 and TRBJ2-1, with unresolved D. The CDR3 has 16 residues. Germline values: CDR1 SGHVS, CDR2 FNYEAQ. The V end was cut by 5 bases, the J end by 4 bases, with 18 bases between. CDR3 DNA sequence: TGTGCCAGCAGCCCTCCCTCATTCCCCAAATACAATGAGCAGTTCTTC. This translates into CASSPPSFPKYNEQFF.

The CDR3 spells CASSLLEFRVSYNEQFF. The CDR3 coding sequence is TGTGCCAGCAGCTTACTGGAATTCAGGGTTAGCTACAATGAGCAGTTCTTC. The genes are TRBV7-2 and TRBJ2-1; D perhaps matches TRBD1 (5 bases). From germline, CDR1 is SGHTA and CDR2 FQGNSA. Deletions cut 2 bases from V and 3 bases from J, with 17 bases between. The CDR3 extends over 17 amino acids.

This clonotype has a handful of counts. The chain links TRBV4-1 to TRBJ2-7; D unclear. The CDR3 is 14 amino acids. Germline V gene sequence: CDR1 MGHRA, CDR2 YSYEKL. Trimming took off 1 base at V and 3 bases at J, with 10 bases between the two ends. The CDR3 nucleotides read TGCGCCAGCAGCCAAGTTGGTCAGGACTACGAGCAGTACTTC. This translates into CASSQVGQDYEQYF.

This clonotype was recorded a few times. The chain links TRBV6-1 to TRBJ1-4, with D possibly TRBD1 on 6 matching bases. The ends were cut back, 8 bases at V and 5 bases at J, with 15 bases in the middle. The CDR3 length is 14 residues. In germline, CDR1 is MNHNS, CDR2 SASEGT. CDR3 amino acids: CASGEQGANEKLFF. The CDR3 DNA sequence: TGTGCCAGCGGAGAACAGGGCGCGAATGAAAAACTGTTTTTT.

The rearrangement uses TRBV6-2 or TRBV6-3 and TRBJ2-1, with D maybe TRBD1 (5 bases). Between the trimmed V and J ends, which lost 3 bases and 4 bases, there was a span of 16 bases. CDR3 length: 16 amino acids. CDR1 and CDR2 (germline): MNHEY, SVGEGT. CDR3 in amino acids: CASSYSSTTGYNEQFF. Here the CDR3 DNA reads TGTGCCAGCAGTTATTCCTCTACAACAGGATACAATGAGCAGTTCTTC.

V gene TRBV5-1 combines with J gene TRBJ2-5, with a tentative D call TRBD1 (5 bases). The germline V and J ends were trimmed by 3 bases and 1 base, with 16 bases remaining between them. This CDR3 is 16 amino acids long. Germline V gene lookup returns CDR1 SGHRS and CDR2 YFSETQ. The CDR3 region is CASSSRASSGQETQYF. The CDR3 DNA sequence: TGCGCCAGCAGCTCCAGGGCTAGTTCGGGCCAAGAGACCCAGTACTTC.

The chain combines TRBV5-4 with TRBJ2-1; D is possibly TRBD2 (5 bases). The CDR3 totals 15 residues. CDR1 SGHNT and CDR2 YYREEE come from the germline V gene (reference sequence). The V end was cut by 3 bases, the J end by 3 bases, with 13 bases between. CDR3 region: CASSSSDWGYNEQFF. The DNA for the CDR3 is TGTGCCAGCAGCTCCTCGGACTGGGGCTACAATGAGCAGTTCTTC.

The chain has TRBV9 and TRBJ2-1; TRBD2 agrees at 7 bases. This CDR3 is built from 15 residues. The germline V gene has CDR1 SGDLS and CDR2 YYNGEE. V shed 3 bases, J shed 3 bases, and the junction held 6 bases outside the gene matches. This chain's CDR3 is CASSARRGDYNEQFF. In nucleotides, the CDR3 is TGTGCCAGCAGCGCGCGCCGGGGGGACTACAATGAGCAGTTCTTC.

The chain uses TRBV7-6 and TRBJ2-7; D gene unclear. Germline assignment: CDR1 SGHVS and CDR2 FNYEAQ. V was clipped by 5 bases and J by 0 bases, with 11 bases between them. This CDR3 region has 14 residues. The CDR3 sequence: CASSTASGSYEQYF. The CDR3, as DNA: TGTGCCAGCAGCACCGCGTCCGGCTCCTACGAGCAGTACTTC. The whole variable domain, remainder taken from reference TRBV7-6 and TRBJ2-7, is GAGVSQSPRYKVTKRGQDVALRCDPISGHVSLYWYRQALGQGPEFLTYFNYEAQQDKSGLPNDRFSAERPEGSISTLTIQRTEQRDSAMYRCASSTASGSYEQYFGPGTRLTVT.

In this sample, this clonotype turned up a few times. The rearrangement joins TRBV7-9 to TRBJ2-1; 10 bases match TRBD2. J gave up 4 bases and V 4 bases, and 10 bases lay outside the gene matches. CDR1 SEHNR and CDR2 FQNEAQ come from the germline V gene (reference sequence). This CDR3 is built from 17 residues. The CDR3 nucleotides are TGTGCCAGCAGCTCTACTAGCGGGGATCTCATTTACAATGAGCAGTTCTTC. Translating it yields CASSSTSGDLIYNEQFF.

The chain uses TRBV15 and TRBJ2-1; the D is unclear. The CDR3 is 15 residues long. V was trimmed by 0 bases and J by 3 bases, leaving 9 bases between them. Per germline, CDR1 LNHNV and CDR2 YYDKDF (reference sequence). CDR3 in amino acids: CATSRDLAIYNEQFF. The CDR3 nucleotides are TGTGCCACCAGCAGAGATCTGGCCATCTACAATGAGCAGTTCTTC.

The V and J genes are TRBV20-1 and TRBJ1-5, with TRBD1 as a possible D gene (5 bases). Germline loops: CDR1 DFQATT, CDR2 SNEGSKA (reference sequence). The CDR3 length is 15 residues. The ends were cut back, 0 bases at V and 1 base at J, with 10 bases in the middle. CDR3 sequence: CSARDYTGSNQPQHF. The CDR3 DNA reads as TGCAGTGCTAGAGATTATACAGGAAGCAATCAGCCCCAGCATTTT.

The chain couples TRBV10-2 to TRBJ1-1; D is undetermined. V was pared by 2 bases and J by 3 bases, with 10 bases between. CDR1 and CDR2 (germline): WSHSY, SAAADI. The CDR3 sequence is 14 residues long. CDR3 residues: CASSEIASYTEAFF. The CDR3 DNA follows: TGCGCCAGCAGTGAGATTGCGAGTTACACTGAAGCTTTCTTT.

The count of this clonotype is one. The chain employs TRBV6-8 and TRBJ1-1, with D hard to call. Germline lookup yields CDR1 MNHGY and CDR2 SAAAGT. V was pared by 2 bases and J by 5 bases, with 9 bases between. The CDR3 runs to 13 residues. The CDR3 region is CASSYLGETEAFF. The CDR3 region has the DNA TGTGCCAGCAGTTACCTTGGGGAGACTGAAGCTTTCTTT.

The V gene is TRBV7-8, the J gene TRBJ1-5; possible D gene TRBD1, 6 bases. The V gene lost 5 bases and the J gene lost 3 bases, with 11 bases spanning the gap. The germline gives CDR1 SGHVS, CDR2 FQNEAQ. The length of the CDR3 is 14 residues. In nucleotides, the CDR3 is TGTGCCAGCAGCCAACAGGGTCTCAATCAGCCCCAGCATTTT. This encodes CASSQQGLNQPQHF.

This clonotype was counted between two and nine times. The CDR3 DNA sequence: TGTGCCAGCAGCTCGGACAGCGTGAACTATGGCTACACCTTC. Translated: CASSSDSVNYGYTF. The chain is built from TRBV7-9 and TRBJ1-2, with a weak D call TRBD1 (6 bases). The CDR3 loop spans 14 amino acids. In germline, CDR1 is SEHNR, CDR2 FQNEAQ (reference sequence). Trimming took off 4 bases at V and 2 bases at J, with 11 bases between the two ends.

This clonotype appeared a few times. The genes are TRBV7-9 and TRBJ1-1, with 7 bases aligning to TRBD1. The CDR3 is 14 amino acids. Looked up from germline, CDR1 is SEHNR and CDR2 is FQNEAQ (reference sequence). Losses at the gene ends were 4 bases for V and 3 bases for J; bases not matched to a gene: 5. The CDR3 loop is CASSSRGQDTEAFF. The CDR3 nucleotides read TGTGCCAGCAGCTCCCGCGGACAGGACACTGAAGCTTTCTTT.

The V and J genes are TRBV29-1 and TRBJ2-7, with a possible D match to TRBD2 (6 bases). Trimming took 6 bases from V and 5 from J, leaving 11 bases between them. The CDR3 is made up of 11 amino acids. The germline V gene encodes CDR1 SQVTM and CDR2 ANQGSEA. CDR3 residues: CSVARGNEQYF. CDR3 DNA: TGCAGCGTAGCTCGGGGGAACGAGCAGTACTTC.

As to this clonotype: A much larger clone is a single base away; this may be a read error. The rearrangement uses TRBV7-2 and TRBJ2-5; 8 bases map to TRBD2. The germline gives CDR1 SGHTA, CDR2 FQGNSA. V was pared by 5 bases and J by 5 bases, with 7 bases of the junction left unmatched. The CDR3 totals 14 residues. The CDR3: CASSPYGGVETQYF. For the CDR3, the DNA is TGTGCCAGCAGCCCTTACGGGGGGGTCGAGACCCAGTACTTC.

This clonotype came up a few times. V usage is TRBV6-5 and J usage is TRBJ2-1; D remains ambiguous. The CDR3 loop spans 15 amino acids. CDR1 is MNHEY and CDR2 is SVGAGI in the germline V gene. Trimming removed 2 bases at V and 6 bases at J, with 14 bases between. As DNA, the CDR3 is TGTGCCAGCAGTTACGACCGAAGAGTTACCAATGAGCAGTTCTTC. Translated: CASSYDRRVTNEQFF.

This chain connects TRBV6-6 to TRBJ2-7; D is perhaps TRBD2 (5 bases). The CDR3 consists of 14 residues. V dropped 5 bases and J dropped 2 bases, with 13 bases sitting between them. CDR1 MNHNY and CDR2 SVGAGI come from the germline V gene (reference sequence). The CDR3 DNA follows: TGTGCCAGCAGTGCGGGCGGAGGAACCTACGAGCAGTACTTC. Amino acid sequence: CASSAGGGTYEQYF.

This clonotype was detected ten times or more. This chain connects TRBV6-2 or TRBV6-3 to TRBJ2-7; unclear D gene. Per germline, CDR1 MNHEY and CDR2 SVGEGT. Trimming removed 2 bases from V and 4 bases from J, with 3 bases in between. The CDR3 extends over 11 amino acids. The CDR3 coding sequence is TGTGCCAGCAGTTACAGATACGAGCAGTACGTC. It yields the protein CASSYRYEQYV.

A word on this clonotype: This may arise from a read error, as a much more abundant clone is one base away. The chain employs TRBV7-2 and TRBJ1-6; unclear D gene. Trimming stripped 2 bases from V and 8 bases from J, with 7 bases between. This CDR3 comprises 13 residues. Germline V lookup: CDR1 SGHTA, CDR2 FQGNSA. CDR3 protein: CASSLIGYSPLHF. CDR3 in DNA: TGTGCCAGCAGCTTAATAGGGTATTCACCCCTCCACTTT.

This clonotype came up a few times. The chain employs TRBV7-6 and TRBJ1-2, with 7 positions matching TRBD1. V dropped 5 bases and J dropped 0; count of bases not matched to a gene: 9. The CDR3 covers 16 residues. Per germline, CDR1 SGHVS and CDR2 FNYEAQ. The CDR3 DNA follows: TGTGCCAGCAGCATTCCCGGGACAGCAGCTAACTATGGCTACACCTTC. It specifies CASSIPGTAANYGYTF.

This clonotype was detected a few times. V is TRBV15 and J is TRBJ2-1; 9 positions agree with TRBD1. The germline gives CDR1 LNHNV, CDR2 YYDKDF (reference sequence). With 0 bases clipped from V and 5 bases from J, the junction kept 8 bases outside the gene matches. The CDR3 contains 17 residues. The CDR3 loop reads CATSRDRRQGVHNEQFF. The CDR3 bases are TGTGCCACCAGCAGAGATCGAAGACAGGGGGTACACAATGAGCAGTTCTTC.